This TCR beta chain was profiled in a study of cytomegalovirus exposure and HLA in healthy donors (dated by TCRdb to the late 2010s). Regarding the research as a whole: An earlier analysis of roughly 500 of the donors reported 276 Gb of sequence data and 117 million unique TCR beta sequences obtained from 180 million or so T cells. Roughly 300 gigabases of sequencing data and roughly 90 million unique TCR sequences were included in an early release covering around 600 HLA-typed donors. Of the 350 to 450 genotyped donors, about 84% fell in the genetic ancestry cluster associated with self-reported Caucasian donors. The study was designed to test whether signatures of past pathogen exposure could be identified by cataloging public T cell receptors. Using immunosequencing, the study profiled T cell repertoires from around 670 subjects and related those repertoires to cytomegalovirus serostatus. Along with the approximately 650-subject first cohort, a separate validation cohort of around 120 different subjects was used. To predict cytomegalovirus infection status, the study brought together high-throughput TCR immunosequencing, statistical association of individual TCRs with disease status, and machine learning. A later analysis re-examined previously published TCR beta repertoires from just over 650 donors and added high-resolution HLA genotyping to investigate patterns of TCR occurrence. The later analysis used no new phenotypic data to find candidate immune exposures, relying instead on TCR beta sequences and their occurrence across donors. To decide whether each TCR beta V gene segment behaved as functional or pseudogenic, an earlier analysis of nearly 600 of the donors relied on high-throughput TCR beta sequencing. Donor age, sex, ethnicity and CMV serostatus were collected together with the repertoire data. In a later genetic analysis, genome-wide SNP genotypes for about 55% of the roughly 700 donors were used, and that subset was treated as a discovery cohort. All discovery cohort repertoires had been generated using a single sequencing platform. HLA typing covered class I and class II loci at four-digit resolution. Typing coverage differed by locus: A, B, C, DRB1 and DQB1 were typed in about 629-630 donors, DQA1 in 500 to 550, DPA1 in nearly 610, and DPB1 in 472. Because of strong linkage in the cohort, roughly 5 DR-DQ haplotypes were treated as single units for association and clustering. On average, around 230,000 unique TCR beta nucleotide sequences were sequenced per donor among roughly 430 genotyped donors of the cohort, with roughly 18% of those sequences being non-productive.

In total, about 650 healthy bone marrow donors made up the cohort. At the time of sampling, every cohort member was nominally healthy, though immune exposures that went unrecorded were likely present. The donor was CMV seropositive and was included in the group of 250 to 300 seropositive cohort members. A peripheral blood sample was provided by each donor, and peripheral blood mononuclear cells were used for TCR beta sequencing. The Qiagen DNeasy Blood Extraction Kit was used to extract genomic DNA from the blood cell samples. The full study reports these points: In a later analysis, the rate of TCR association differed among HLA loci, with DRB1 alleles having the most associated TCRs and HLA-C alleles having the fewest. Most TCR sequences were seen in very few donors, while some public TCRs were found in many individuals. Because counts were too low, roughly 16 rarely observed V segments, including chromosome 9 orphons, were excluded from the earlier analysis of 500 to 700 of the donors. In a later genetic analysis, fewer N-insertions in productive TCRs were reported among donors in an Asian-associated ancestry cluster than the approximately 710-donor mean. HLA typing was unavailable for some donors at each locus, so association tests used only the typed subset. Broadly in line with IMGT annotations, most TCR beta V segments showed up in productive rearrangements about 87% or about 30% of the time in an earlier analysis of 587 of the donors. In a later analysis, over 15,000 TCR beta sequences were associated with specific HLA alleles at a false discovery rate of 0.05. CMV serostatus was the only immune exposure information available for the cohort. Most CMV-associated TCR beta chains appeared to be HLA-restricted in a later analysis, and the HLA associations seemed to be driven largely by CMV exposure. The study listed 150 to 200 TCR beta chains as associated with cytomegalovirus. In a later analysis, HLA-associated TCR beta chains showed more clonal expansion and lower generation probabilities than non-associated chains that were equally common. This cohort had only TCR beta chains sequenced, and the lack of alpha or paired-chain data limited which features could be detected. When HLA alleles, especially DR and DQ, strongly co-occurred, TCR associations were difficult to assign to individual alleles. Cytomegalovirus status was reported to be diagnosed by the classifier with high specificity and sensitivity in both the original and validation cohorts. The authors suggested that the approach could potentially be extended to other disease states and immunological phenotypes. Correlated functional status among segregating V segments might be attributable to linkage disequilibrium, but an unknown experimental factor could not be ruled out. A further reported finding was that TCR beta sequences accurately predicted the HLA-A and HLA-B alleles for most subjects in the first cohort. In vitro tests confirmed that a few of the cytomegalovirus-associated TCR beta chains recognize cytomegalovirus antigens. The sequencing pipeline was judged likely to have produced a cluster of highly shared sequence variants as a technical artifact. The presence/absence analyses assumed that sequencing depth was roughly uniform across donors, and that assumption may not be true. In a later analysis, several top co-occurrence clusters were reported to appear linked to parvovirus B19, influenza, CMV and Epstein-Barr virus. Some IMGT-functional V segments, including TRBV6-2 and TRBV6-3, could not be distinguished by the 87-base-pair reads and were therefore excluded. An association between a missense DCLRE1C variant and V-gene and J-gene trimming of TCR beta chains was found in a later genetic analysis and replicated in an independent cohort.

As regards this clone: No antigen is known for it. The input lacks base qualities; no much larger clone sits a single base away.

Libraries came from the immunoSEQ multiplex PCR assay. For the multiplex PCR, a mixture combining 60 forward primers for TCR Vbeta segments and 13 reverse primers for TCR Jbeta segments was used. A multiplex PCR assay on genomic DNA amplified the CDR3 region of rearranged TCR beta genes. On the Illumina HiSeq System, the amplified TCR beta libraries were sequenced as 87-base-pair reads. In the authors' own workflow: A later analysis tallied 80 million to 95 million unique TCR beta chains across the 700 or so repertoires, and around 9.9 million of those chains were shared by two or more donors. Raw reads were error-corrected and collapsed into unique sequences with a nearest-neighbor algorithm that merged closely related sequences to remove PCR and sequencing errors. Alignment of CDR3 sequences to IMGT reference sequences was used to assign V, D and J gene segments. Each retained sequence needed at least a six-nucleotide match to both a V gene segment and a J gene segment. Rearrangements were classified as productive when the CDR3 lacked stop codons and remained in frame with V and J, and all other rearrangements were classified as non-productive. Following IMGT convention, CDR3 was defined as the stretch from the second conserved V-encoded cysteine up to the conserved J-encoded phenylalanine. The earlier analysis of fewer than 750 of the donors excluded sequences that lacked an unambiguous match to a single V gene segment. In an earlier analysis of several hundred of the donors, V segments were called functional above 56.7% productive rearrangements and were called segregating when the between-donor standard deviation exceeded 5%. A statistical classification framework was built for diagnosing cytomegalovirus status from the catalog of TCR beta chain sequences. In a later analysis, V and J genes were assigned by comparing TCR nucleotide sequences against IMGT/GENE-DB human TR gene sequences. Using the TCRdist pipeline, a later analysis assigned CDR3 sequences along with most-parsimonious VDJ recombination scenarios. A later analysis defined each TCR beta chain by its CDR3 amino acid sequence plus V-gene family, and excluded reads lacking a unique V-gene family. A later analysis removed 550 to 650 highly shared, low-generation-probability nucleotide sequences to deal with suspected cross-contamination and a sequencing artifact. For each public chain, a later analysis derived a clonal expansion index from normalized ranks of inferred template counts within each repertoire. A later analysis computed generation probabilities with a VDJ recombination model fitted to out-of-frame rearrangements, and checked the results against IGoR. Hypergeometric tests were used in a later analysis to score TCR-TCR, TCR-HLA and TCR-CMV co-occurrence, with a repertoire-size bias correction applied to the TCR pairs. To estimate false discovery rates, a later analysis permuted the HLA or CMV assignments 20 times. A later analysis grouped co-occurring TCRs with DBSCAN, adding TCRdist sequence similarity when clustering within HLA-allele-positive subsets. Co-occurrence clustering excluded repertoires with fewer than 30,000 or more than 120,000 public chains, plus five with anomalous nucleotide sharing. Here the immuneACCESS table is served through TCRdb, limited to in-frame sequences with V and J called. Missing clones are a known gap in these copies; in checked studies unresolved V genes cover under half, and the rest lacks a known reason. V and J calls and clone size are copied from that table; D and trimming were computed from the DNA. The sample table contains roughly 120,000 clones; only one count was recorded for nearly 80% of them. Jointly, the top ten make up roughly 3.3% of the sample.

V is pruned by 5 bases and J by 8 bases, leaving 6 bases of the junction without a gene match. The cysteine opens and the phenylalanine closes a CDR3 of 14 amino acids. The read is trimmed to its CDR3 DNA, 42 bases read in frame from base 1. Per the germline V gene, MGHDK is the CDR1 and SYGVNS is the CDR2. The specimen sequenced was PBMCs. The chain joins TRBV25-1 to TRBJ1-6; the central 7 bases match TRBD1. The sequence derives from a woman aged 30 to 39 in good health and CMV-seropositive. The sequence in DNA is TGTGCCAGCAGTCTAGGGGGCCCGTATTCACCCCTCCACTTT. This yields the protein CASSLGGPYSPLHF.